One sample yielded the 17 T cell receptor beta chains listed below, sequenced in a study of cytomegalovirus exposure and HLA in healthy donors. Primers included in the PCR were 60 Vbeta and 13 Jbeta primers. TCRdb keeps only in-frame clones here, not all; method: immunoSEQ multiplex PCR. The sample has approximately 180,000 clones; approximately 70% are singletons. The sequencing sample was made of PBMCs. Receptors originate from a human donor in good health.

The chain uses TRBV7-8 and TRBJ2-5, with 9 bases lining up with TRBD2. Germline V gene sequence: CDR1 SGHVS, CDR2 FQNEAQ. The CDR3 covers 14 residues. The V gene end was trimmed by 1 base and the J gene end by 5 bases; junction bases not matched to a gene: 2. The CDR3 coding sequence is TGTGCCAGCAGCTTAGAACTAGCGGGTGAGACCCAGTACTTC. This sequence encodes CASSLELAGETQYF.

This chain joins TRBV6-5 and TRBJ1-2; 8 bases map to TRBD1. Germline CDR1 MNHEY, CDR2 SVGAGI. This CDR3 has 16 amino acids. J was trimmed by 2 bases and V by 3 bases; bases with no gene match: 8. The chain's CDR3 is CASSYLSRDRNYGYTF. In nucleotides, the CDR3 is TGTGCCAGCAGTTATCTCTCCCGGGACAGGAACTATGGCTACACCTTC.

V and J are TRBV5-5 and TRBJ1-6; 11 nucleotides agree with TRBD1. This CDR3 is built from 16 residues. Germline V gene lookup returns CDR1 SGHKS and CDR2 YYEKEE (reference sequence). Trimming removed 4 bases from V and 7 bases from J; junction bases left unmatched: 7. Here the CDR3 DNA reads TGTGCCAGCAGCAGATCCGGGACAGGGGGGAATTCACCCCTCCACTTT. It codes for CASSRSGTGGNSPLHF.

CDR3 sequence: CASSLVYSGANVLTF. The CDR3 coding sequence is TGTGCCAGCAGCCTTGTGTACTCTGGGGCCAACGTCCTGACTTTC. The chain links TRBV6-1 to TRBJ2-6; D unresolved. CDR1 and CDR2 (germline): MNHNS, SASEGT. Trimming left V 6 bases short and J 0 bases short, with 9 bases between. The CDR3 is made up of 15 amino acids.

The chain combines TRBV19 with TRBJ1-1; D is ambiguous. Germline V CDR1 and CDR2: LNHDA, SQIVND (reference sequence). CDR3 size: 13 residues. Trimming pared 7 bases from V and 4 bases from J, leaving 13 bases between. The CDR3 bases are TGTGCCAGTACCTTGACACAACCCACTGAAGCTTTCTTT. Its translation: CASTLTQPTEAFF. Looking up the rest from reference TRBV19 and TRBJ1-1 gives the full variable domain: DGGITQSPKYLFRKEGQNVTLSCEQNLNHDAMYWYRQDPGQGLRLIYYSQIVNDFQKGDIAEGYSVSREKKESFPLTVTSAQKNPTAFYLCASTLTQPTEAFFGQGTRLTVV.

The V call is TRBV9, the J call TRBJ1-1; D might be TRBD1 (6 bases). Looked up from germline, CDR1 is SGDLS and CDR2 is YYNGEE. The CDR3 is 15 amino acids. The V gene lost 0 bases and the J gene lost 5 bases, with 14 bases spanning the gap. The DNA of the CDR3 is TGTGCCAGCAGCGTAGACGGACAGAGGGAGACTGAAGCTTTCTTT. It yields the protein CASSVDGQRETEAFF.

J is TRBJ2-7 and V is TRBV27; D is uncertain. Germline CDR1 is MNHEY and CDR2 is SMNVEV (reference sequence). The CDR3 spans 13 residues. Trimming left V 1 base short and J 7 bases short, with 11 bases between. This CDR3 reads CASSLLGTMEQYF. In nucleotides, the CDR3 is TGTGCCAGCAGTTTATTGGGCACAATGGAGCAGTACTTC.

The rearrangement uses TRBV27 and TRBJ1-2; perhaps TRBD1 as D (5 bases). Germline V gene lookup returns CDR1 MNHEY and CDR2 SMNVEV (reference sequence). The CDR3 covers 14 residues. V lost 5 bases and J lost 0, with 10 bases in between. This chain's CDR3 is CASSPWGANYGYTF. CDR3 nucleotides: TGTGCCAGCAGTCCATGGGGGGCTAACTATGGCTACACCTTC.

This sequence joins TRBV27 and TRBJ2-7, with 9 positions matching TRBD1. With 7 bases clipped from V and 9 bases from J, the junction kept 13 bases outside the gene matches. The CDR3 is made up of 14 amino acids. CDR1 and CDR2 from the germline V gene are MNHEY and SMNVEV (reference sequence). CDR3 amino acids: CASNPGTGMCGQYF. CDR3 sequence (DNA): TGTGCCAGCAATCCCGGGACAGGGATGTGTGGGCAGTACTTC.

The V gene is TRBV5-6, the J gene TRBJ2-7, with a weak D call TRBD2 (5 bases). This CDR3 contains 16 residues. Looked up from germline, CDR1 is SGHDT and CDR2 is YYEEEE. The V gene lost 1 base and the J gene lost 2 bases, with 16 bases spanning the gap. The CDR3 nucleotides are TGTGCCAGCAGCTTGTTTGGTGGTGGGGAGACCTACGAGCAGTACTTC. Its protein is CASSLFGGGETYEQYF.

This chain uses TRBV5-6 with TRBJ1-1; D ambiguous. CDR1 and CDR2 from the germline V gene are SGHDT and YYEEEE. V was trimmed by 0 bases and J by 11 bases, leaving 17 bases between them. The CDR3 is made up of 14 amino acids. The DNA of the CDR3 is TGTGCCAGCAGCTTGGCCGATGAGGGTAGAGACGCTTTCTTT. Its protein is CASSLADEGRDAFF.

This chain connects TRBV7-2 to TRBJ2-5; D unresolved. CDR3 length: 14 amino acids. Trimming took 4 bases from V and 5 from J, leaving 14 bases between them. Germline CDR1 reads SGHTA; CDR2 reads FQGNSA. In DNA form, the CDR3 reads TGTGCCAGCAGCTCCCGCGCGGCCGCGGAGACCCAGTACTTC. This encodes CASSSRAAAETQYF.

This sequence joins TRBV11-2 and TRBJ2-6; D is undetermined. There are 14 residues in the CDR3. Trimming left V 1 base short and J 2 bases short, with 3 bases between. The germline gives CDR1 SGHAT, CDR2 FQNNGV. CDR3 DNA sequence: TGTGCCAGCAGCTTAGGAGCTGGGGCCAACGTCCTGACTTTC. Translated, it gives CASSLGAGANVLTF.

V usage is TRBV9 and J usage is TRBJ2-7, with D maybe TRBD1 (5 bases). Germline V gene sequence: CDR1 SGDLS, CDR2 YYNGEE. The V and J ends lost 0 bases and 4 bases respectively, with 8 bases between them. CDR3 size: 13 residues. In nucleotides, the CDR3 is TGTGCCAGCAGCGTAGTTCCAGGGTACGAGCAGTACTTC. Residues: CASSVVPGYEQYF.

The chain joins TRBV5-1 to TRBJ1-2, with TRBD1 matching over 7 bases. The J segment lost 4 bases and the V segment lost 2 bases, leaving 5 bases of the junction unmatched. Germline V gives CDR1 SGHRS, CDR2 YFSETQ. This CDR3 is built from 14 residues. CDR3 nucleotides: TGCGCCAGCAGCTTAGGGGGCGCCGGCTATGGCTACACCTTC. Translation gives CASSLGGAGYGYTF.

This clone occurred once. The chain couples TRBV18 to TRBJ1-6; 8 bases line up with TRBD1. Trimming took 4 bases from V and 8 from J; bases not matched to a gene: 7. The V gene's germline CDR1 is KGHSH and CDR2 LQKENI. This CDR3 is built from 15 residues. This CDR3 reads CASSQDRGEDSPLHF. The CDR3 bases are TGTGCCAGCTCACAAGACAGGGGTGAGGATTCACCCCTCCACTTT.

The V and J genes are TRBV4-3 and TRBJ2-7, with 9 bases matching TRBD2. The CDR3 sequence is 16 residues long. Germline V lookup: CDR1 LGHNA, CDR2 YSLEER. Germline trimming cut 0 bases from V and 0 bases from J; bases unmatched to any gene: 3. The CDR3 nucleotides are TGCGCCAGCAGCCAAGATCTAGCGGGGAGCTCCTACGAGCAGTACTTC. This encodes CASSQDLAGSSYEQYF.